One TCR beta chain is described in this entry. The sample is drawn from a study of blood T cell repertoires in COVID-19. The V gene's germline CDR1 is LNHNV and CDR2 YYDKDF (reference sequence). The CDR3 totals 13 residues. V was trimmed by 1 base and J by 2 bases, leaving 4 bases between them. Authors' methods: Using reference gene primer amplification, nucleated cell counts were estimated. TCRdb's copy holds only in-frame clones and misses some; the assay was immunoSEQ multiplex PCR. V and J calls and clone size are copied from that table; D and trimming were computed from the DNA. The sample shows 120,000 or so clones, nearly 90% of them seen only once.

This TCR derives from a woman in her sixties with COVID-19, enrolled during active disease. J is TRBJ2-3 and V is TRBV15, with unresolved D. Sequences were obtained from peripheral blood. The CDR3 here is CATSRAYTDTQYF. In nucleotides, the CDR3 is TGTGCCACCAGCAGAGCCTACACAGATACGCAGTATTTT. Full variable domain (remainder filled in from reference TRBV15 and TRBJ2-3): DAMVIQNPRYQVTQFGKPVTLSCSQTLNHNVMYWYQQKSSQAPKLLFHYYDKDFNNEADTPDNFQSRRPNTSFCFLDIRSPGLGDTAMYLCATSRAYTDTQYFGPGTRLTVL.